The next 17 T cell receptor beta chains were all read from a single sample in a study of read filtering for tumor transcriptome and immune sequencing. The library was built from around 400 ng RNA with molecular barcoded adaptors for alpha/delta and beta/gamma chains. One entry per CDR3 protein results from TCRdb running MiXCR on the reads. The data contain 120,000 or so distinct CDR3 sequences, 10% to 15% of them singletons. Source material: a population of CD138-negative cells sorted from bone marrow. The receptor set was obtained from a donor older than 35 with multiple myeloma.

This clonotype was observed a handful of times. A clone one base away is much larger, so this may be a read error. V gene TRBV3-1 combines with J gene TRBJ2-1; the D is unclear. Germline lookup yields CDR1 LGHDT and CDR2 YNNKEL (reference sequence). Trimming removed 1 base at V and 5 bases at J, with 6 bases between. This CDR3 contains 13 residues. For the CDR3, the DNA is TGTGCCAGCAGCCAAGGTGGTAACAATGAGCAGTTCTTC. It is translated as CASSQGGNNEQFF.

CDR3 sequence reads: CASSLDLGQGGQPQHF. The CDR3 DNA reads TGTGCCAGCAGCCTAGATCTGGGACAGGGAGGTCAGCCCCAGCATTTT. This chain connects TRBV3-1 to TRBJ1-5; TRBD1 matches at 9 bases. J gave up 6 bases and V 4 bases, and 10 bases lay outside the gene matches. The CDR3 length is 16 residues. Germline values: CDR1 LGHDT, CDR2 YNNKEL (reference sequence).

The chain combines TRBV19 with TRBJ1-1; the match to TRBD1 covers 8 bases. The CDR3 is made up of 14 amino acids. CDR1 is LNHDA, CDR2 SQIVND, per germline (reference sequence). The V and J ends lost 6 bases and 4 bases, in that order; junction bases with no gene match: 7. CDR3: CASRPTGGITEAFF. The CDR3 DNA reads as TGTGCCAGTAGACCTACAGGGGGAATCACTGAAGCTTTCTTT.

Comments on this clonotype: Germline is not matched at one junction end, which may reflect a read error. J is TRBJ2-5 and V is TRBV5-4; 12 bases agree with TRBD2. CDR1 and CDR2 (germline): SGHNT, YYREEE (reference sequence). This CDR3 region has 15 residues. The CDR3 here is CASRPSLAGGETLYF. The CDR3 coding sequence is TGTGCCAGCAGGCCGTCACTAGCGGGGGGAGAGACCCTGTACTTC.

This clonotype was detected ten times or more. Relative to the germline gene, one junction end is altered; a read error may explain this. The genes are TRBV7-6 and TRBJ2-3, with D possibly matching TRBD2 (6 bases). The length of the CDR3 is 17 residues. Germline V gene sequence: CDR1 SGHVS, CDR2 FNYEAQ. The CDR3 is CASSLAGMTGVTDTQYF. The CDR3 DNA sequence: TGTGCCAGCAGCCTAGCTGGGATGACGGGAGTCACAGATACGCAGTATTTT.

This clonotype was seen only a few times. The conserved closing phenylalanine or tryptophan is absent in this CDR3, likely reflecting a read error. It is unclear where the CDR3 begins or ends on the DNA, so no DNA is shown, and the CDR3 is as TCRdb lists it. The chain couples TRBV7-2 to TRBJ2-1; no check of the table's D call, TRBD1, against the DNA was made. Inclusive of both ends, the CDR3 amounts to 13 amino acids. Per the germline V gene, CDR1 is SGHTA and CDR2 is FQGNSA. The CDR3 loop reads CASSWGRLNEQVY.

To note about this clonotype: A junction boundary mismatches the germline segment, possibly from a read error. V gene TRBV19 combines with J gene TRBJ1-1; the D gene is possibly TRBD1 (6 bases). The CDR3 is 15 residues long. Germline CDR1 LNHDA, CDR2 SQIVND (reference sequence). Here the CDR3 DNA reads TGTGCCAGTGGTATGATCAGGGGAAGGGACACTGAAGCTTTCTTT. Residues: CASGMIRGRDTEAFF.

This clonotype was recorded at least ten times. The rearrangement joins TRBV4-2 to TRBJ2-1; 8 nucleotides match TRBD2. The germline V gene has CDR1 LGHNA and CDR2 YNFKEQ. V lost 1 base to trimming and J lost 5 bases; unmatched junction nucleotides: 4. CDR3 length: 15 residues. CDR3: CASSQGREGNNEQFF. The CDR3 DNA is TGTGCCAGCAGCCAAGGACGGGAGGGCAACAATGAGCAGTTCTTC.

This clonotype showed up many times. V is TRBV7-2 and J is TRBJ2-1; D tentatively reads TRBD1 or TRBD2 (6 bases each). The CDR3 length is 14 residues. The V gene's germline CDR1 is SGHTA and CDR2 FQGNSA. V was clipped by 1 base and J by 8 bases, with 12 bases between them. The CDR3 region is CASSLEGGPHEQFF. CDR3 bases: TGTGCCAGCAGCTTAGAAGGGGGGCCCCATGAGCAGTTCTTC.

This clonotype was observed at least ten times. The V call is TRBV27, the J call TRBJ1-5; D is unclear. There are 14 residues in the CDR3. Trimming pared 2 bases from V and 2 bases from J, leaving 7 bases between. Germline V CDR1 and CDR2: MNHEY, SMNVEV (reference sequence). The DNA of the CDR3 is TGTGCCAGCAGTTTAGGAGAGGGCAATCAGCCCCAGCATTTT. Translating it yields CASSLGEGNQPQHF.

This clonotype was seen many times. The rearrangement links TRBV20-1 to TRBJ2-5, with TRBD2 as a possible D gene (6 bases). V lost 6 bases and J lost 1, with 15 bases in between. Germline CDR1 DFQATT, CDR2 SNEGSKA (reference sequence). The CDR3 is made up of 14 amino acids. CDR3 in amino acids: CSALLTAGQETQYF. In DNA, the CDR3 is TGCAGTGCCCTATTGACAGCGGGCCAAGAGACCCAGTACTTC.

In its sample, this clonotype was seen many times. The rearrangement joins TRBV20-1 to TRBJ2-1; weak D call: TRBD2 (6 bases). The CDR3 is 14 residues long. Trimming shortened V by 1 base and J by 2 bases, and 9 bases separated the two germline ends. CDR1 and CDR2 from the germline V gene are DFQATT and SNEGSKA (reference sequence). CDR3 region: CSARVGGAYNEQFF. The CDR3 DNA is TGCAGTGCTAGAGTGGGCGGGGCCTACAATGAGCAGTTCTTC.

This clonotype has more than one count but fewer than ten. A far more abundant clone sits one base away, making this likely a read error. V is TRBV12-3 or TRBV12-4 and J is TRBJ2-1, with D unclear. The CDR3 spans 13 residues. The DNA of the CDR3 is TGTGCCAGCAGTTTAGGGTTGGGGAATGGGCAGTTCTTC. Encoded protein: CASSLGLGNGQFF.

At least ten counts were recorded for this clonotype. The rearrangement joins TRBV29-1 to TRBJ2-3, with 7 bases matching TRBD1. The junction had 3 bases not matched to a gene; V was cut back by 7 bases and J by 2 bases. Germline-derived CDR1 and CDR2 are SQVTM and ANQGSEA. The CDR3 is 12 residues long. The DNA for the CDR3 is TGCAGCGCGGGGACAGTCACAGATACGCAGTATTTT. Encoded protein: CSAGTVTDTQYF.

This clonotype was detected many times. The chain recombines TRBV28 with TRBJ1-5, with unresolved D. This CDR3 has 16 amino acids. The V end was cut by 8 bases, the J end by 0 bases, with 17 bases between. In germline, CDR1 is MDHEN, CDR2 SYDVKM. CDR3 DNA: TGTGCCAGCCACAACCAAGAGATAGCTAGCAATCAGCCCCAGCATTTT. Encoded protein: CASHNQEIASNQPQHF.

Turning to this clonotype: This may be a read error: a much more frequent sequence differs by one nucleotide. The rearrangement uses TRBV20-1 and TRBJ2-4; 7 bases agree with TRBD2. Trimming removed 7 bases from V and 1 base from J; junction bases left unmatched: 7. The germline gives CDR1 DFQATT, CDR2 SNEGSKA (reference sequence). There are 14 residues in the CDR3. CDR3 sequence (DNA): TGCAGTGTCCCCGGGGAGGGGGCCAAAAACATTCAGTACTTC. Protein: CSVPGEGAKNIQYF.

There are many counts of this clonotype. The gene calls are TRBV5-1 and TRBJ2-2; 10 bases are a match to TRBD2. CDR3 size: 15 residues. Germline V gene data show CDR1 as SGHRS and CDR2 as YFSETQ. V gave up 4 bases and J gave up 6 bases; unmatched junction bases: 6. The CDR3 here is CASSPSGRPPGELFF. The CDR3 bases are TGCGCCAGCAGCCCTAGCGGGAGACCGCCCGGGGAGCTGTTTTTT.